The source of this T cell receptor (beta chain) is a study of graft-versus-host responses after intestinal transplantation (dated by TCRdb to the early 2020s). Some background on the complete study: The transplants that recipients received were multivisceral, liver-intestinal, or isolated intestinal. Every recipient was given anti-thymocyte globulin induction, then maintenance tacrolimus and steroids for 3 to 4 years. Graft-versus-host and host-versus-graft alloreactive T cell clones were tracked in the graft, circulation and bone marrow after intestinal transplantation using bulk TCR-beta CDR3 sequencing. Alloreactive clones were identified by sequencing pre-transplant mixed lymphocyte reaction products and comparing these products with unstimulated pre-transplant donor and recipient T cells. A cohort of about two dozen intestinal transplant recipients, including one retransplant, was enrolled, and 3 patients lacking pretransplant specimens were excluded. Donor T cell macrochimerism was defined as a peak of at least 4% donor T cells among recipient peripheral blood mononuclear cells. Rather than being sequenced by the commercial service, samples from a few later patients were sequenced in-house on an Illumina MiSeq and processed with MiXCR.

For CDR1 and CDR2, the germline V gene (reference sequence) lists SGHNT and YYREEE. There are 19 amino acids in the CDR3, from cysteine to phenylalanine inclusive. The read is trimmed to its CDR3 DNA, 57 bases read in frame from base 1. The time point label on this specimen signifies: cells obtained before transplantation from donor or recipient. CD3+CD4+ and CD3+CD8+ populations were FACS-sorted from unstimulated pre-transplant donor and recipient cells taken from spleen or lymph nodes. Library preparation was by the immunoSEQ multiplex PCR assay. For most patients, genomic DNA was isolated with the Qiagen DNeasy Blood and Tissue Kit and sent frozen to Adaptive Biotechnologies for TCR sequencing. High-throughput TCR-beta CDR3 sequencing of genomic DNA from most patients was performed by Adaptive Biotechnologies. Per the authors' processing: Adaptive's ImmunoSEQ software supplied the TCR sequencing data for around 19 patients, while MiXCR and VDJtools were used to process three other patients. CD4 versus CD8 sorting errors were corrected by removing sequences found in both subsets at a frequency ratio below 5:1. CDR3 nucleotide sequences shared between donor and recipient were removed because the origin of such sequences could not be assigned. To count as alloreactive, a clone needed at least 2-fold expansion over unstimulated cells and a minimum CFSE-low frequency of 0.002% (template counts) or 0.001% (read counts). Clones detected in sequenced pre-transplant spleen, lymph node, or MLR CFSE-low populations of the donor or recipient were defined as mappable. The cumulative frequency of alloreactive clones was calculated as a percentage of all sequences, weighted by copy number. TCRdb re-hosts the immuneACCESS table, in-frame sequences only. Its copies lack some clones; in the studies checked, an unresolved V gene accounts for under half of them, and the cause for the rest is not known. From that table come the V and J calls and clone size; the DNA was used to work out D and trimming. This sample is represented by nearly 110,000 clones; 87% of them were singletons. About 0.75% of the sample comes from the top ten.

On this clone itself: Its antigen remains unidentified. Its ends do not fully match the called genes, so a read error is possible.

Overall study results and their limits: Early after transplant, declines in HvG clones were associated with peak levels of circulating GvH clones. Conclusions were limited by the relatively low number and heterogeneity of intestinal transplant patients. GvH clones were detected in recipient bone marrow, and some of these GvH clones were observed earlier in ileal mucosa or blood, consistent with an intestinal mucosal origin. In patients with donor T cell macrochimerism, the allografts had high GvH to HvG T cell clonal ratios.

The origin of this receptor is a human donor who was the organ donor for an intestinal transplant. The source was unstimulated CD4+ T cells sorted from spleen or lymph node cells, collected before transplant. This sequence uses TRBV5-4 and TRBJ2-1; 9 junctional bases match TRBD2. The sequence in DNA is TGTGCCAGAAGCTTGGTCTACGGGCTAGCGGGAAGAGGGGGCAATGAGCAGTTCTTC. Its protein reads: CARSLVYGLAGRGGNEQFF. Outside the CDR3, residues come from the reference TRBV5-4 and TRBJ2-1 proteins, so the full variable domain is: ETGVTQSPTHLIKTRGQQVTLRCSSQSGHNTVSWYQQALGQGPQFIFQYYREEENGRGNFPPRFSGLQFPNYSSELNVNALELDDSALYLCARSLVYGLAGRGGNEQFFGPGTRLTVL.